These 9 T cell receptor beta chains originate from one sample sequenced in a study of OX40 agonist ivuxolimab in advanced cancers. Using immunoSEQ multiplex PCR, the repertoire was profiled, and TCRdb retains in-frame clones only, with some absent. Of about 83,000 clones listed, roughly 85% are singletons. The input for sequencing was CD4+ or CD8+ T cells sorted from blood, taken in a trial of the OX40 agonist ivuxolimab. The receptors stem from an adult with an advanced solid tumor such as melanoma, head and neck, liver or kidney cancer.

This clone was seen more than once but under ten times. The CDR3 nucleotides read TGTGCCAGCAGCGCGGACAGGACCCCCTATGGCTACACCTTC. Translated, it gives CASSADRTPYGYTF. The V and J genes are TRBV7-2 and TRBJ1-2; 7 bases align to TRBD1. CDR1 is SGHTA and CDR2 is FQGNSA in the germline V gene. The CDR3 totals 14 residues. Germline trimming cut 5 bases from V and 4 bases from J; bases unmatched to any gene: 7. Complete variable domain (other parts from reference TRBV7-2 and TRBJ1-2): GAGVSQSPSNKVTEKGKDVELRCDPISGHTALYWYRQSLGQGLEFLIYFQGNSAPDKSGLPSDRFSAERTGGSVSTLTIQRTQQEDSAVYLCASSADRTPYGYTFGSGTRLTVV.

The chain employs TRBV7-7 and TRBJ2-2, with TRBD1 as a possible D gene (6 bases). The CDR3 contains 14 residues. CDR1 and CDR2 (germline): SSHAT, FNYEAQ (reference sequence). Trimming took 3 bases from V and 2 from J, leaving 7 bases between them. The CDR3 here is CASSLGHNTGELFF. The DNA of the CDR3 is TGTGCCAGCAGCTTGGGACACAACACCGGGGAGCTGTTTTTT.

The chain couples TRBV30 to TRBJ2-2; D is ambiguous. CDR1 and CDR2 (germline): GTSNPN, SVGIG (reference sequence). Trimming stripped 2 bases from V and 0 bases from J, with 7 bases between. The CDR3 is 14 amino acids. The DNA for the CDR3 is TGTGCCTGGAGTTCAGGCCCGAACACCGGGGAGCTGTTTTTT. Residues: CAWSSGPNTGELFF.

The chain uses TRBV6-5 and TRBJ1-5; the D is unclear. From germline, CDR1 is MNHEY and CDR2 SVGAGI. The CDR3 extends over 13 amino acids. The ends were cut back, 7 bases at V and 2 bases at J, with 9 bases in the middle. In DNA form, the CDR3 reads TGTGCCAGCAAGCTGGACCGCAATCAGCCCCAGCATTTT. Residues: CASKLDRNQPQHF.

This chain links TRBV4-2 with TRBJ2-5; TRBD2 might be the D (6 bases). Germline V CDR1 and CDR2: LGHNA, YNFKEQ. V dropped 2 bases and J dropped 1 base, with 17 bases sitting between them. This CDR3 has 17 amino acids. The DNA of the CDR3 is TGTGCCAGCAGCCAATCCGGGACCGGGGGAGGCCAAGAGACCCAGTACTTC. This encodes CASSQSGTGGGQETQYF.

The chain has TRBV11-2 and TRBJ2-1; the D gene is possibly TRBD1 (6 bases). The CDR3 covers 13 residues. The germline V gene has CDR1 SGHAT and CDR2 FQNNGV. V was clipped by 0 bases and J by 9 bases, with 9 bases between them. The DNA for the CDR3 is TGTGCCAGCAGCTTAGATAGAGGGGGTGAGCAGTTCTTC. Protein product: CASSLDRGGEQFF. The whole variable domain, filled in from reference TRBV11-2 and TRBJ2-1, reads EAGVAQSPRYKIIEKRQSVAFWCNPISGHATLYWYQQILGQGPKLLIQFQNNGVVDDSQLPKDRFSAERLKGVDSTLKIQPAKLEDSAVYLCASSLDRGGEQFFGPGTRLTVL.

This chain joins TRBV6-1 and TRBJ1-2; D unclear. The V gene's germline CDR1 is MNHNS and CDR2 SASEGT. This CDR3 has 14 residues. The ends were cut back, 10 bases at V and 6 bases at J, with 21 bases in the middle. CDR3 amino acids: CAILGWVQYDGYTF. The CDR3 coding sequence is TGTGCCATTTTGGGATGGGTACAGTATGATGGCTACACCTTC.

The chain recombines TRBV19 with TRBJ1-1; TRBD1 agrees at 9 bases. Looked up from germline, CDR1 is LNHDA and CDR2 is SQIVND (reference sequence). This CDR3 spans 19 amino acids. The V segment lost 7 bases and the J segment 0 bases; nucleotides outside the gene matches: 18. In DNA, the CDR3 is TGTGCCAGTATGGGGCCTCCCCCACGGACAGGGGACATGAACACTGAAGCTTTCTTT. Protein sequence: CASMGPPPRTGDMNTEAFF.

The chain recombines TRBV19 with TRBJ1-2; D might be TRBD1 (5 bases). The CDR3 covers 14 residues. Germline CDR1 is LNHDA and CDR2 is SQIVND (reference sequence). V gave up 6 bases and J gave up 8 bases, with 19 bases separating them. The CDR3 sequence is CASRETGTFKGYTF. In nucleotides, the CDR3 is TGTGCCAGTAGGGAGACCGGGACGTTCAAGGGCTACACCTTC.